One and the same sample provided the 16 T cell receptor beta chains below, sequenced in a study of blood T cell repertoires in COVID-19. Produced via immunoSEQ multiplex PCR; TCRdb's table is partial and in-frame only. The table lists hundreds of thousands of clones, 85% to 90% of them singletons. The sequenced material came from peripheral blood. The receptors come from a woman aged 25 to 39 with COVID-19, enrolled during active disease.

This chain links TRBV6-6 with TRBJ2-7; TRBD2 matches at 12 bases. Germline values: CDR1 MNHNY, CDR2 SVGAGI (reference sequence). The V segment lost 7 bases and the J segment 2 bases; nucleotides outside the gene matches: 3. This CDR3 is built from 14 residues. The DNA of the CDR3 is TGTGCCAGCAAACTAGCGGGGGGCCCCTACGAGCAGTACTTC. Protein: CASKLAGGPYEQYF.

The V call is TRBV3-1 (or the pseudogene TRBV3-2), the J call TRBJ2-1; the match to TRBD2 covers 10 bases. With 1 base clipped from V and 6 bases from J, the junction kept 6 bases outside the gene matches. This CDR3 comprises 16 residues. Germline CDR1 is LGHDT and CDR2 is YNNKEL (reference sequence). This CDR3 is CASSQGRSGGANEQFF. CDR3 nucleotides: TGTGCCAGCAGCCAAGGTAGGAGCGGGGGGGCCAATGAGCAGTTCTTC.

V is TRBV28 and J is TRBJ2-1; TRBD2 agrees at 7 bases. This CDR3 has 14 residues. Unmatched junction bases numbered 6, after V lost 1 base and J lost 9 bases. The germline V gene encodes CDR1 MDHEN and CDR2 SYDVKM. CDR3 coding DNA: TGTGCCAGCAGTTTATACGGGGGGAGAGGTGAGCAGTTCTTC. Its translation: CASSLYGGRGEQFF.

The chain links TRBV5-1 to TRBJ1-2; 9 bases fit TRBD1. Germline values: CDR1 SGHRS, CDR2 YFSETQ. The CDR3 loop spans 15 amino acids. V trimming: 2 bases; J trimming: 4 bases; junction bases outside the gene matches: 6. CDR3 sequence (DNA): TGCGCCAGCAGCTTAGCCGGGACAGGGAGCTATGGCTACACCTTC. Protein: CASSLAGTGSYGYTF.

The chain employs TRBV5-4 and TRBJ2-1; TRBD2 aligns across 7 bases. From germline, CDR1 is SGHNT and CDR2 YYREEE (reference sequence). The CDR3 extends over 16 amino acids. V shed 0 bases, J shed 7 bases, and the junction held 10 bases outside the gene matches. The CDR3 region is CASSLVTGGKPNEQFF. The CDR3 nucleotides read TGTGCCAGCAGCTTGGTCACGGGGGGAAAACCAAATGAGCAGTTCTTC.

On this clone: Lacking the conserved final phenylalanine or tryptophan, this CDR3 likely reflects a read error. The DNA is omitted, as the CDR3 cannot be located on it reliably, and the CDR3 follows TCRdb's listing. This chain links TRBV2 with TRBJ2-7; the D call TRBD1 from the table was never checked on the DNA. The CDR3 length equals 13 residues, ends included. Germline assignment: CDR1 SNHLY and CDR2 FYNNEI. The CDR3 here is CASSDIRDRGSII.

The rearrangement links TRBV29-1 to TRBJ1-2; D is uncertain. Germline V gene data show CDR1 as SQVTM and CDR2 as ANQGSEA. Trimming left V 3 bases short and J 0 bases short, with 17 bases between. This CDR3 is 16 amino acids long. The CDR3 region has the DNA TGCAGCGTTGATCCTCGGTCCCATGAAGCTAACTATGGCTACACCTTC. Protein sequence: CSVDPRSHEANYGYTF.

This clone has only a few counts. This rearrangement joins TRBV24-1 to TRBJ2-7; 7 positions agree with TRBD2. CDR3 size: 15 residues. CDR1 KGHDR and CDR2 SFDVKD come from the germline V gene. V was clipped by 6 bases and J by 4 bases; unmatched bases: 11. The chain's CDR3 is CATSRGGSFTYEQYF. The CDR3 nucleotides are TGTGCCACCAGTCGGGGAGGGTCGTTTACTTACGAGCAGTACTTC.

The CDR3 region is CASSTSSGGSSYNEQFF. Here the CDR3 DNA reads TGTGCCAGCAGCACATCTAGCGGGGGGAGCTCCTACAATGAGCAGTTCTTC. The rearrangement joins TRBV28 to TRBJ2-1; TRBD2 agrees at 11 bases. Trimming took 6 bases from V and 0 from J; bases not matched to a gene: 7. Germline loops: CDR1 MDHEN, CDR2 SYDVKM. The CDR3 length is 17 residues.

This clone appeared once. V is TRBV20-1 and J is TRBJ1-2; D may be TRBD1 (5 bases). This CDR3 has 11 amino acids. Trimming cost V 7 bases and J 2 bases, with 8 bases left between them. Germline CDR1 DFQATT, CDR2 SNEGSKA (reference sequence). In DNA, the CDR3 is TGCAGTGTGGGGGGAAACTATGGCTACACCTTC. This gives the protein CSVGGNYGYTF.

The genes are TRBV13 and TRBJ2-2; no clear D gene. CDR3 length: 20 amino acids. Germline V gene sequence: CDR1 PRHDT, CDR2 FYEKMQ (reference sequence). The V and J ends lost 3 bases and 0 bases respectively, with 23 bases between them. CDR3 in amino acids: CASSFSSFSITSTNTGELFF. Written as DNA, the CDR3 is TGTGCCAGCAGCTTCAGCAGCTTTAGCATTACCTCGACGAACACCGGGGAGCTGTTTTTT.

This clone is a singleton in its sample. In DNA, the CDR3 is TGTGCCATCAGTGAGTCATTCCCTCCTCCCTATGGCTACACCTTC. This codes for CAISESFPPPYGYTF. J is TRBJ1-2 and V is TRBV10-3; D is unresolved. The germline V gene has CDR1 ENHRY and CDR2 SYGVKD. Trimming took off 0 bases at V and 4 bases at J, with 12 bases between the two ends. The CDR3 extends over 15 amino acids.

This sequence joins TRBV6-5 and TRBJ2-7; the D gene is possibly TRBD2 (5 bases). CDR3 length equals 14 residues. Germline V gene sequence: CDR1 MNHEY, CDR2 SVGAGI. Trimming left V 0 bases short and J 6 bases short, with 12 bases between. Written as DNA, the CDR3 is TGTGCCAGCAGTTACTCCGAGGGAAGTTTCGAGCAGTACTTC. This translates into CASSYSEGSFEQYF.

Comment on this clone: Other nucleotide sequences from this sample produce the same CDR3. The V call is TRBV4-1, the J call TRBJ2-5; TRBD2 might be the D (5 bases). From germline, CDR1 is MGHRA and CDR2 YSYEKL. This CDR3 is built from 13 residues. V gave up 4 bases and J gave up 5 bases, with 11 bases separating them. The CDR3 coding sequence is TGCGCCAGCAGCCTCCAGACGGGGGAGACCCAGTACTTC. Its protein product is CASSLQTGETQYF.

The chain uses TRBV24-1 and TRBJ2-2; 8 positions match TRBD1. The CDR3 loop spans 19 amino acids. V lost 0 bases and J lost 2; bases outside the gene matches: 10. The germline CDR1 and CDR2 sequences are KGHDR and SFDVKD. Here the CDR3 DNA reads TGTGCCACCAGTGATTTGTACGGCAGGGGGCCGCCTAACACCGGGGAGCTGTTTTTT. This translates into CATSDLYGRGPPNTGELFF.

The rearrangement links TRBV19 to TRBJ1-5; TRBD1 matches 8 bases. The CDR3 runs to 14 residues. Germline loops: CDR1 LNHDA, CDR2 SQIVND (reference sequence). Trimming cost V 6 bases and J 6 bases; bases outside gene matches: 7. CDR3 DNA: TGTGCCAGTAGCCTACAGGGGGTCGGTCAGCCCCAGCATTTT. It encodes CASSLQGVGQPQHF.